The 8 T cell receptor beta chains listed next were all sequenced from one sample in a study of cytomegalovirus exposure and HLA in healthy donors (dated 2017 in TCRdb). The library was produced with the immunoSEQ multiplex PCR assay. A mixture of 60 forward primers for TCR Vbeta segments and 13 reverse primers for TCR Jbeta segments was used in the multiplex PCR. Here the immuneACCESS table is served through TCRdb, limited to in-frame sequences with V and J called. Missing clones are a known gap in these copies; in checked studies unresolved V genes cover under half, and the rest lacks a known reason. This sample comprises about 160,000 clones, roughly 83% of them detected only once. The ten largest account for roughly 1.2% of the sample. The sequenced material came from PBMCs. These receptors were taken from a boy between 2 and 10 years old in good health and CMV-seronegative.

The rearrangement joins TRBV7-9 to TRBJ2-3; D might be TRBD2 (7 bases). The ends were cut back, 5 bases at V and 11 bases at J, with 26 bases in the middle. CDR1 is SEHNR and CDR2 is FQNEAQ in the germline V gene (reference sequence). CDR3 length: 16 amino acids. The CDR3: CASSLPGGAGEKVQYF. The CDR3 DNA reads TGTGCCAGCAGCCTCCCTGGGGGGGCGGGGGAAAAGGTGCAGTATTTT.

The V call is TRBV10-3, the J call TRBJ2-2; 7 bases line up with TRBD1. CDR3 length equals 16 residues. After removal of 0 bases from V and 5 bases from J, the junction contained 6 bases not matched to a gene. Germline V gene lookup returns CDR1 ENHRY and CDR2 SYGVKD. CDR3 in amino acids: CAISESEGAHTGELFF. The CDR3 nucleotides read TGTGCCATCAGTGAGTCTGAGGGGGCGCATACCGGGGAGCTGTTTTTT.

The chain has TRBV5-6 and TRBJ1-6; 8 bases agree with TRBD1. J gave up 9 bases and V 2 bases, and 7 bases lay outside the gene matches. CDR3 size: 15 residues. Germline assignment: CDR1 SGHDT and CDR2 YYEEEE. CDR3 sequence (DNA): TGTGCCAGCAGCTTCCGCAGGGGGCAAGGTTCACCCCTCCACTTT. This codes for CASSFRRGQGSPLHF.

The V call is TRBV29-1, the J call TRBJ1-5; no clear D. The germline gives CDR1 SQVTM, CDR2 ANQGSEA. Trimming took off 0 bases at V and 7 bases at J, with 10 bases between the two ends. The length of the CDR3 is 13 residues. CDR3 sequence reads: CSVEEGVGQPQHF. Written as DNA, the CDR3 is TGCAGCGTTGAAGAGGGTGTCGGGCAGCCCCAGCATTTT.

This clone came up once. The V and J genes are TRBV7-8 and TRBJ2-2; 8 bases line up with TRBD2. Germline V CDR1 and CDR2: SGHVS, FQNEAQ. The CDR3 length is 18 residues. V dropped 5 bases and J dropped 3; count of bases not matched to a gene: 14. The CDR3: CASSLDPASGRYTGELFF. For the CDR3, the DNA is TGTGCCAGCAGCCTCGACCCGGCCAGCGGGAGATACACCGGGGAGCTGTTTTTT.

The J gene is TRBJ2-4, the V gene TRBV7-9; D may be TRBD2 (6 bases). CDR1 and CDR2 (germline): SEHNR, FQNEAQ (reference sequence). The CDR3 sequence is 19 residues long. V gave up 1 base and J gave up 1 base, with 20 bases separating them. This CDR3 is CASSLEVKFGGLAKNIQYF. CDR3 nucleotides: TGTGCCAGCAGCTTAGAGGTTAAATTTGGGGGACTTGCCAAAAACATTCAGTACTTC.

The chain combines TRBV23-1 with TRBJ1-1; maybe TRBD1 (5 bases). TRBV23-1 is assigned to the ORF class and has an uncertain function. V was cut by 10 bases and J by 6 bases, with 18 bases left in between. CDR3 size: 13 residues. The CDR3 here is CAMGGPHGAEAFF. Written as DNA, the CDR3 is TGCGCCATGGGGGGTCCCCACGGCGCTGAAGCTTTCTTT.

This chain joins TRBV28 and TRBJ1-1; D call uncertain. This CDR3 spans 15 amino acids. The V gene's germline CDR1 is MDHEN and CDR2 SYDVKM. Trimming pared 5 bases from V and 1 base from J, leaving 14 bases between. The CDR3 DNA reads as TGTGCCAGCAGTCCCCTGCCCCGAGAGAACACTGAAGCTTTCTTT. This codes for CASSPLPRENTEAFF. The variable domain in full, completed from reference TRBV28 and TRBJ1-1, reads DVKVTQSSRYLVKRTGEKVFLECVQDMDHENMFWYRQDPGLGLRLIYFSYDVKMKEKGDIPEGYSVSREKKERFSLILESASTNQTSMYLCASSPLPRENTEAFFGQGTRLTVV.